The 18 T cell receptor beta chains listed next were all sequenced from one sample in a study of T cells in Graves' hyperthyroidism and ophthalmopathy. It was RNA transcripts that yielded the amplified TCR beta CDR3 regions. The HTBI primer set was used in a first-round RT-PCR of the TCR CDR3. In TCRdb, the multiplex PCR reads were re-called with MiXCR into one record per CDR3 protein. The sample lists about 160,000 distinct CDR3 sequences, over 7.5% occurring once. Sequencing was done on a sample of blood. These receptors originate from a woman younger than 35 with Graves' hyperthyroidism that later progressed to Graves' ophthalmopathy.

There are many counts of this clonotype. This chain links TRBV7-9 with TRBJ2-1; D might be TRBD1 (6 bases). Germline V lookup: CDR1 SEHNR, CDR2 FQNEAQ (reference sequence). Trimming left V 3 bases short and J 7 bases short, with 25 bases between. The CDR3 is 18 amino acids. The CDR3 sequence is CASSLGSHAVGGTNEQFF. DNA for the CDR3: TGTGCCAGCAGCTTGGGCTCCCACGCTGTAGGGGGAACTAATGAGCAGTTCTTC.

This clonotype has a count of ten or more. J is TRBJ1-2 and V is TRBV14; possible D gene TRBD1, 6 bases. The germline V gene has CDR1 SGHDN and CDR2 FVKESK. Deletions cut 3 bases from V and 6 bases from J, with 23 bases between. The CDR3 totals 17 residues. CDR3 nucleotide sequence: TGTGCCAGCAGCCAGAAGGACCGGGACAAGCAACGGGATGGCTACACCTTC. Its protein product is CASSQKDRDKQRDGYTF.

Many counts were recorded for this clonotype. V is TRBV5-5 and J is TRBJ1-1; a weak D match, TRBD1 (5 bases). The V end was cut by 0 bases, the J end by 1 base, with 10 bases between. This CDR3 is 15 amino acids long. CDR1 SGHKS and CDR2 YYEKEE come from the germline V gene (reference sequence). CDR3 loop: CASSLGVDRNTEAFF. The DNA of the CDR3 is TGTGCCAGCAGCTTGGGGGTAGACAGGAACACTGAAGCTTTCTTT.

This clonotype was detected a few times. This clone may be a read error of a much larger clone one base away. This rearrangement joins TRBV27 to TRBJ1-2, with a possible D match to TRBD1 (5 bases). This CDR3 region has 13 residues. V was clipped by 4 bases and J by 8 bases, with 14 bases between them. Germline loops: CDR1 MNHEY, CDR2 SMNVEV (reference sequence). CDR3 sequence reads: CASSSQRRQGYTF. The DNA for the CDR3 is TGTGCCAGCAGTTCCCAACGAAGACAGGGCTACACCTTC.

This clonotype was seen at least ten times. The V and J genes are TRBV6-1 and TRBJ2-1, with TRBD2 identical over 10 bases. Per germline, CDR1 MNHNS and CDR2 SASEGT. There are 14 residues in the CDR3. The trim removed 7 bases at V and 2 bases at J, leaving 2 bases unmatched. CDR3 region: CASKREGPYNEQFF. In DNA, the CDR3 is TGTGCCAGCAAGCGGGAGGGCCCCTACAATGAGCAGTTCTTC.

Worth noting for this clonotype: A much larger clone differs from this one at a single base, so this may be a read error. The CDR3: CASSYSPRATNYGYTF. DNA for the CDR3: TGTGCCAGCAGTTACTCGCCCAGGGCTACTAACTATGGCTACACCTTC. The rearrangement uses TRBV6-2 or TRBV6-3 and TRBJ1-2, with D maybe TRBD1 (5 bases). The CDR3 length is 16 residues. Germline lookup yields CDR1 MNHEY and CDR2 SVGEGT. The V and J ends lost 0 bases and 0 bases respectively, with 11 bases between them.

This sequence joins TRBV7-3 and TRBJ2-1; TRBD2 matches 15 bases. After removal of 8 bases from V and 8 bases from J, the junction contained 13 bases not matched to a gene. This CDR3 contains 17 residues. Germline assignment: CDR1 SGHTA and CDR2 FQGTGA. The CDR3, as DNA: TGTGCCAGCGGGGTACCGGGACTAGCGGGAGGACCCCATGAGCAGTTCTTC. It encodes CASGVPGLAGGPHEQFF.

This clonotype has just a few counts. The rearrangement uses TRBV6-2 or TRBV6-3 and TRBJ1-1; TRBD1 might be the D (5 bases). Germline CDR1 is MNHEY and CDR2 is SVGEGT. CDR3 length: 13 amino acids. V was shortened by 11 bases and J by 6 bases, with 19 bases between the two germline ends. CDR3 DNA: TGTGCCTCGGAGGGGTCGTTGAGCTCTGAAGCTTTCTTT. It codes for CASEGSLSSEAFF.

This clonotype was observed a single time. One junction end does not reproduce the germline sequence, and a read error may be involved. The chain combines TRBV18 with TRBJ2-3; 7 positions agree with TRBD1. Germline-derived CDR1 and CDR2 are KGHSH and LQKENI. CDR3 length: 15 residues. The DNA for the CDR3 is TGTGCCAGCTCCCTTGGACAGGTGGGCGCAGATGCGCAGTATTTT. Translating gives CASSLGQVGADAQYF.

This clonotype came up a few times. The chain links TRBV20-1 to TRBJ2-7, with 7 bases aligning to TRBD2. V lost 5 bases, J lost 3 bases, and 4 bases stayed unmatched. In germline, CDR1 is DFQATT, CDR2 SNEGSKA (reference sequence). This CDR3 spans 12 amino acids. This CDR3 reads CSAPWTSYEQYF. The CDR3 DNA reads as TGCAGTGCTCCGTGGACTAGCTACGAGCAGTACTTC.

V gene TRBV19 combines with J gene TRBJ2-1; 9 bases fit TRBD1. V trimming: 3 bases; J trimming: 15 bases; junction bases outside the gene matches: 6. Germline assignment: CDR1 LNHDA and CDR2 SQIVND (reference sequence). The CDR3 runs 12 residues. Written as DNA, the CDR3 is TGTGCCAGTAGTATTACCGGGACAGGGATGTTCTTC. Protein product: CASSITGTGMFF.

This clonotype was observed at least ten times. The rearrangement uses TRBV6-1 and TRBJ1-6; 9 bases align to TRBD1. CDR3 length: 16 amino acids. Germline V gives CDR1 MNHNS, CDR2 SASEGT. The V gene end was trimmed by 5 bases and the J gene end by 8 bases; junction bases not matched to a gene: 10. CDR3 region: CASSSSPGTGYSPLHF. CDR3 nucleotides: TGTGCCAGCAGTTCGTCACCCGGGACAGGGTATTCACCCCTCCACTTT.

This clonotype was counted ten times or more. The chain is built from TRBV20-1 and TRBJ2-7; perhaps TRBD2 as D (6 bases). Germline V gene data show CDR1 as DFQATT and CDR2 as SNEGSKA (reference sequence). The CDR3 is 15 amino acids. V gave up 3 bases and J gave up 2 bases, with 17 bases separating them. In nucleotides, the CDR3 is TGCAGTGCTAGTATTGGCGGGACCAAAACCTACGAGCAGTACTTC. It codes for CSASIGGTKTYEQYF.

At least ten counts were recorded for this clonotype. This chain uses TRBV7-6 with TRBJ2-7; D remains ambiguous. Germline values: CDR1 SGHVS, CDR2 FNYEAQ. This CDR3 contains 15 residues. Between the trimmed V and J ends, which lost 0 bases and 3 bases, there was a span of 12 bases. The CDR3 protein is CASSLAPTPGYEQYF. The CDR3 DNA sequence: TGTGCCAGCAGCTTAGCGCCGACCCCAGGCTACGAGCAGTACTTC.

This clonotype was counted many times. The CDR3 here is CATVGPKNTEAFF. CDR3 in DNA: TGTGCCACCGTCGGACCGAAGAACACTGAAGCTTTCTTT. This chain uses TRBV24-1 with TRBJ1-1; D gene unclear. The CDR3 spans 13 residues. Trimming cost V 9 bases and J 1 base, with 11 bases left between them. Germline assignment: CDR1 KGHDR and CDR2 SFDVKD.

CDR3 sequence reads: CASSLGANEQYF. In nucleotides, the CDR3 is TGTGCCAGTAGTCTGGGGGCCAACGAGCAGTACTTC. The V gene is TRBV19, the J gene TRBJ2-7; D possibly corresponds to TRBD1 (6 bases). V lost 5 bases and J 5 bases, leaving 10 bases between the germline ends. Germline loops: CDR1 LNHDA, CDR2 SQIVND (reference sequence). This CDR3 is 12 amino acids long.

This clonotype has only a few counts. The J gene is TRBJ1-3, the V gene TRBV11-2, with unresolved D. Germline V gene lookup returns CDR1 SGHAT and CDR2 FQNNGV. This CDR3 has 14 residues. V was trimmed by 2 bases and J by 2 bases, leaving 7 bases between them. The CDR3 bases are TGTGCCAGCAGCTTATCGCCAGCTGGAAACACCATATATTTT. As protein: CASSLSPAGNTIYF.

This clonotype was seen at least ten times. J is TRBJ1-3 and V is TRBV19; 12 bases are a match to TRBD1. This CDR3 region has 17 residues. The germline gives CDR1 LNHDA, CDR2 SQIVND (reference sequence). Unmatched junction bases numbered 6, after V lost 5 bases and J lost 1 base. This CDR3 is CASSLPGQGASGNTIYF. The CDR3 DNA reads TGTGCCAGTAGTTTACCGGGACAGGGGGCGTCTGGAAACACCATATATTTT.